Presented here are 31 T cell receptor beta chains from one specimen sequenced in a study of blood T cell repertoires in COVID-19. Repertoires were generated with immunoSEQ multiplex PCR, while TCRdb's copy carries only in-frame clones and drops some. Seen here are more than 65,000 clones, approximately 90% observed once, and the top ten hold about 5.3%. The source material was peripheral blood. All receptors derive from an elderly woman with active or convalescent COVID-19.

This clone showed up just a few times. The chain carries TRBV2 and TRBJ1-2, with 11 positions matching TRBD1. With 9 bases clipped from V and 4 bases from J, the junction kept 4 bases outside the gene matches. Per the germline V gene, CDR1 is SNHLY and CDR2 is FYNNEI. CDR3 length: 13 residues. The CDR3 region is CASGDRGSYGYTF. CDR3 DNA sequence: TGTGCCAGTGGGGACAGGGGGTCCTATGGCTACACCTTC.

CDR3 in DNA: TGTGCCAGCAGTAGACAGTCATCATTCTATGGCTACACCTTC. Protein product: CASSRQSSFYGYTF. The rearrangement joins TRBV6-5 to TRBJ1-2, with D perhaps TRBD1 (5 bases). Looked up from germline, CDR1 is MNHEY and CDR2 is SVGAGI. V lost 5 bases to trimming and J lost 4 bases, with 14 bases between them. The CDR3 totals 14 residues.

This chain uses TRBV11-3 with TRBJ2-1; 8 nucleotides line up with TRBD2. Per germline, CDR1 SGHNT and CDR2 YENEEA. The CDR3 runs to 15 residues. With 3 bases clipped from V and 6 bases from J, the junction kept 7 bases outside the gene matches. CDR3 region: CASSFGTSGFNEQFF. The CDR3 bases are TGTGCCAGCAGCTTTGGCACTAGCGGATTCAATGAGCAGTTCTTC.

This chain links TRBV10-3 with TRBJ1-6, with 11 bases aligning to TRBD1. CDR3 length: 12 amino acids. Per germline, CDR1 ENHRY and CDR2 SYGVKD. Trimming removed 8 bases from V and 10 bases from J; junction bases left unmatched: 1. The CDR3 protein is CAIGQGASPLHF. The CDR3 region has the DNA TGTGCCATCGGACAGGGGGCGTCACCCCTCCACTTT.

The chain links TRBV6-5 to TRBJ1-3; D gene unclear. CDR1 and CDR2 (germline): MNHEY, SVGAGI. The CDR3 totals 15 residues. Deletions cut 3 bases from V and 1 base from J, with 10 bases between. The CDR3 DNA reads TGTGCCAGCAGTTATAACCCGGGGTCTGGAAACACCATATATTTT. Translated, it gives CASSYNPGSGNTIYF.

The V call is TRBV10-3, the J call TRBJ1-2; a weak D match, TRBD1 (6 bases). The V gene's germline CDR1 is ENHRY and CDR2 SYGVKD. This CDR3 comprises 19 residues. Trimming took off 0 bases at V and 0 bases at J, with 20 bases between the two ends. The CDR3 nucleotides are TGTGCCATCAGTGAGTCGATTGGGGGACACGGACTTTCTAACTATGGCTACACCTTC. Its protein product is CAISESIGGHGLSNYGYTF.

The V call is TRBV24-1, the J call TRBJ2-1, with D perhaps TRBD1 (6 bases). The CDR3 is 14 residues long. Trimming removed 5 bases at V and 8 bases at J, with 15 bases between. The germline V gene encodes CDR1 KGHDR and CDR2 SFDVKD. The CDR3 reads CATSGGARGDEQFF. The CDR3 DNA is TGTGCCACCAGTGGTGGGGCCAGGGGCGATGAGCAGTTCTTC.

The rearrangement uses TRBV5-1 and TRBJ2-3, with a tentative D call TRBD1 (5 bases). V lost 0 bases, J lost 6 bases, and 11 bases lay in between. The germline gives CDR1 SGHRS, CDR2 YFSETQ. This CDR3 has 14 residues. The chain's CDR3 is CASSLEAAGDTQYF. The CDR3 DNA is TGCGCCAGCAGCTTGGAGGCGGCAGGGGATACGCAGTATTTT.

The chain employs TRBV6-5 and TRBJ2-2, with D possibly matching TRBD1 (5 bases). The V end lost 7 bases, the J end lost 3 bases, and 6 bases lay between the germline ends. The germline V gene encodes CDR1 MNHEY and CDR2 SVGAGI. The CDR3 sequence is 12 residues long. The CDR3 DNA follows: TGTGCCAGCAACAGGTACACCGGGGAGCTGTTTTTT. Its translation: CASNRYTGELFF.

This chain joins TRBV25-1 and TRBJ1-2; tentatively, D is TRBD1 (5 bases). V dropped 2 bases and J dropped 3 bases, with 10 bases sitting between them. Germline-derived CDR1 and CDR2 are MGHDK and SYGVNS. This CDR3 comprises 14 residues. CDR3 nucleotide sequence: TGTGCCAGCAGTGAAACGACAGTCTACTATGGCTACACCTTC. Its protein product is CASSETTVYYGYTF.

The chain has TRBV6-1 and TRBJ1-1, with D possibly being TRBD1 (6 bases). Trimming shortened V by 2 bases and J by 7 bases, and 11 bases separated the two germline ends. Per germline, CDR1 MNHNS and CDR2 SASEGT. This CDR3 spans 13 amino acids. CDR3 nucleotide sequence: TGTGCCAGCAGTGAACGCGGGGGCTTTGAAGCTTTCTTT. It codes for CASSERGGFEAFF.

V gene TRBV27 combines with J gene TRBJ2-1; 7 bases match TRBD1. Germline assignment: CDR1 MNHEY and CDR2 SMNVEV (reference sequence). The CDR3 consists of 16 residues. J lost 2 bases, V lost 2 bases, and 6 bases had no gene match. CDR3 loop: CASSLKGALTYNEQFF. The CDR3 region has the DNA TGTGCCAGCAGTTTAAAGGGGGCGCTTACCTACAATGAGCAGTTCTTC.

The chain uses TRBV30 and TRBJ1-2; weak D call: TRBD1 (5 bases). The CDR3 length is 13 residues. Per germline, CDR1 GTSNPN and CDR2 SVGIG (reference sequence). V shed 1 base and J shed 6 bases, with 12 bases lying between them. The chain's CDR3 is CAWSARVRNGYTF. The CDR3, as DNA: TGTGCCTGGAGTGCCAGGGTGAGGAATGGCTACACCTTC.

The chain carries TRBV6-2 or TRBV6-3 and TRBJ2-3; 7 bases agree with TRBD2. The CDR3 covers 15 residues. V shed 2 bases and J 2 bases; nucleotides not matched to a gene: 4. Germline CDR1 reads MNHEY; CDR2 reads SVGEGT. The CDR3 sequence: CASSYVTSATDTQYF. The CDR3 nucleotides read TGTGCCAGCAGTTACGTTACTAGCGCCACAGATACGCAGTATTTT.

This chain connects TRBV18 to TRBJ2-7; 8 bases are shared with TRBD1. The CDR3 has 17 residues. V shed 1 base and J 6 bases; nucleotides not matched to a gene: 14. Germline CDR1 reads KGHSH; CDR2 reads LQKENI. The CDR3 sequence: CASSPHPPRTGSSEQYF. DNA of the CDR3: TGTGCCAGCTCACCACACCCCCCTAGGACAGGGTCATCCGAGCAGTACTTC.

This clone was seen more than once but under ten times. CDR3 in DNA: TGCGCCAGCAGCGATGGACAGTGGGGCAATCAGCCCCAGCATTTT. Translation: CASSDGQWGNQPQHF. This chain links TRBV5-1 with TRBJ1-5; TRBD1 is a possible D gene (6 bases). V was cut by 4 bases and J by 2 bases, with 13 bases left in between. The length of the CDR3 is 15 residues. Germline CDR1 is SGHRS and CDR2 is YFSETQ.

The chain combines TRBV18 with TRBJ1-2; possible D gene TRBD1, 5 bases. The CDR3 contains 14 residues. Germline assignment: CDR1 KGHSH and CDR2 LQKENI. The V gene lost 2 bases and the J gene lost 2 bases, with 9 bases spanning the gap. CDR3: CASSPLQDNYGYTF. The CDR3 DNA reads TGTGCCAGCTCACCATTACAGGACAACTATGGCTACACCTTC.

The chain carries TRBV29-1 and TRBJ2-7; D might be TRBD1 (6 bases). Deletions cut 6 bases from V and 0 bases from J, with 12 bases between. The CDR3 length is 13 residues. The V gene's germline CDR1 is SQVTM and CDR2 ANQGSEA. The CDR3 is CSVRTALSYEQYF. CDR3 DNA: TGCAGCGTCAGGACAGCCCTCTCCTACGAGCAGTACTTC.

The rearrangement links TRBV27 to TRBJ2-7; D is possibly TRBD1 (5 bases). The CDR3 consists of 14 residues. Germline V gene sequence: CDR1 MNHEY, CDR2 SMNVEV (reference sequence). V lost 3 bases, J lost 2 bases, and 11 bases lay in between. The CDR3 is CASSFGQGPYEQYF. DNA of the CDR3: TGTGCCAGCAGTTTTGGGCAGGGCCCCTACGAGCAGTACTTC.

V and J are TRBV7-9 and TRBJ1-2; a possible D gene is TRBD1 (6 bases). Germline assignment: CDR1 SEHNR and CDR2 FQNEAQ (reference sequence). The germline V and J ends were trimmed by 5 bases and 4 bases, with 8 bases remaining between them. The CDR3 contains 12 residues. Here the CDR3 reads CASSDRPYGYTF. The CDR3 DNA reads TGTGCCAGCAGCGACAGGCCCTATGGCTACACCTTC.

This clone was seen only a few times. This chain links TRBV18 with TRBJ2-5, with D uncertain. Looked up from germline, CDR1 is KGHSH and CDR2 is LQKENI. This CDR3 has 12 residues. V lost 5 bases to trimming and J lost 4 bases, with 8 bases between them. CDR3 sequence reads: CASSKAGETQYF. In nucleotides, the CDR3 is TGTGCCAGCTCAAAGGCAGGAGAGACCCAGTACTTC.

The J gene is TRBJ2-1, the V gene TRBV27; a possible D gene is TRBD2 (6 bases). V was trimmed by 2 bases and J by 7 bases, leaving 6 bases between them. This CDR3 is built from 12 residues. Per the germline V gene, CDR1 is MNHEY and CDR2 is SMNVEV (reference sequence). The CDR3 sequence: CASSLGGNEQFF. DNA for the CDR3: TGTGCCAGCAGTTTAGGGGGGAATGAGCAGTTCTTC.

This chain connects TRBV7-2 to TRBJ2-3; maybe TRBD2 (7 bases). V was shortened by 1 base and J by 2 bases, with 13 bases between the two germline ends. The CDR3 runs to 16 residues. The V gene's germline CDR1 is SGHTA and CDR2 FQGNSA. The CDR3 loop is CASSLVRGGATDTQYF. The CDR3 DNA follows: TGTGCCAGCAGCTTAGTACGTGGGGGGGCCACAGATACGCAGTATTTT.

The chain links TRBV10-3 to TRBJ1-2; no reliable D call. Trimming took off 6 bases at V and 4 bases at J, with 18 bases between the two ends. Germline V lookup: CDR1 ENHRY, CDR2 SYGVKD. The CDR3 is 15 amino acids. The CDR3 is CAISSITAGVYGYTF. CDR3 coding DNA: TGTGCCATCAGCTCGATTACAGCAGGTGTCTATGGCTACACCTTC.

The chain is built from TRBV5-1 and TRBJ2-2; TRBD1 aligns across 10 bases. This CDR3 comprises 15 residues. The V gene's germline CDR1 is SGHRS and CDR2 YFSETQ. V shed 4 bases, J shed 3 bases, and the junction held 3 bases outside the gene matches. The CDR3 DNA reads TGCGCCAGCAGCCCGGGACAGGGGTACACCGGGGAGCTGTTTTTT. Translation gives CASSPGQGYTGELFF.

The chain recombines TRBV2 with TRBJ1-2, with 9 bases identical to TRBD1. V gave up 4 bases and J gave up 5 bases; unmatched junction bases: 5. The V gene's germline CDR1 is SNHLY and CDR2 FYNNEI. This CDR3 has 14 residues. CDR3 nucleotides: TGTGCCAGCAGTGGAGACAGGGGGGGTTATGGCTACACCTTC. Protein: CASSGDRGGYGYTF.

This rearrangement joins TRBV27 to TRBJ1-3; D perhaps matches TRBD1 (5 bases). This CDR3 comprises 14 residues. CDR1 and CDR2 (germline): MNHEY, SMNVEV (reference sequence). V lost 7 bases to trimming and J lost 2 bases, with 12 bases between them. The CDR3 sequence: CASMPGEAGNTIYF. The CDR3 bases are TGTGCCAGCATGCCGGGGGAGGCTGGAAACACCATATATTTT.

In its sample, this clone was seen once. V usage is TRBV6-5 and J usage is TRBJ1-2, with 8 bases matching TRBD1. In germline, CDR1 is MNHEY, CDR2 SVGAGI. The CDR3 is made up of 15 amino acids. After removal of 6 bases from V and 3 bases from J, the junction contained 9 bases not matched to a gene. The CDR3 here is CASRSPYRGDYGYTF. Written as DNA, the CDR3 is TGTGCCAGCAGGTCCCCTTACAGGGGGGACTATGGCTACACCTTC.

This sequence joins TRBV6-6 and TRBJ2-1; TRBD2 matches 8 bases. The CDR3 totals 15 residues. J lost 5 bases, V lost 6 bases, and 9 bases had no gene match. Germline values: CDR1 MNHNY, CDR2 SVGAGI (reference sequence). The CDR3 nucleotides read TGTGCCAGCAGGAGAAGAGCGGGGGAGGACAATGAGCAGTTCTTC. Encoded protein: CASRRRAGEDNEQFF.

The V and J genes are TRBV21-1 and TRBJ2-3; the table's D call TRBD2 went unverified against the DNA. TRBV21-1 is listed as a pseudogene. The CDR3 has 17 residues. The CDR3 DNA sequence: TGTGCCAGCAGCAAAGCTGGGACTAGCGGAAGCACAGATACGCAGTATTTT. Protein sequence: CASSKAGTSGSTDTQYF.

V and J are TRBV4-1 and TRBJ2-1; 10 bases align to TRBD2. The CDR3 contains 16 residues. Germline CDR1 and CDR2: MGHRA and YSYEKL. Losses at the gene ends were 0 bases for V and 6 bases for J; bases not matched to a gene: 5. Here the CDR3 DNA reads TGCGCCAGCAGCCAAGATGGTAGCGGGAGGCGCAATGAGCAGTTCTTC. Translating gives CASSQDGSGRRNEQFF.